The next 3 T cell receptor beta chains were all read from a single sample in a study of Ad26.COV2.S vaccination and SARS-CoV-2 variants listed by TCRdb under 2021. The receptor library was made with the immunoSEQ multiplex PCR assay. TCRdb holds this immuneACCESS table with in-frame rearrangements only. Some clones are missing; in checked studies, unresolved V genes explain under half, and the rest has no known cause. The sample table records hundreds of thousands of clones; around 90% of these occur just once. The ten largest clones take up around 3.5% of the sample. The sample's treatment or condition label, decoded: some 20 received Ad26.COV2.S at low or high dose, single or two shots; about 5 received placebo; per-sample allocation not given. For vaccine and placebo recipients, the sequenced repertoires came from samples collected on day 63 after the first injection. This sample comprised peripheral blood, obtained in a trial of Ad26.COV2.S vaccine versus placebo. The receptors were sampled from a person aged 18 to 65 who received the Ad26.COV2.S COVID-19 vaccine or a placebo.

This chain links TRBV4-2 with TRBJ1-4; no definite D call. V was trimmed by 3 bases and J by 1 base, leaving 9 bases between them. The CDR3 is 15 residues long. CDR1 is LGHNA, CDR2 YNFKEQ, per germline. CDR3 in amino acids: CASSQQVLTNEKLFF. The CDR3 DNA is TGTGCCAGCAGCCAGCAAGTACTAACTAATGAAAAACTGTTTTTT.

J is TRBJ1-3 and V is TRBV5-4; D may be TRBD1 (5 bases). Trimming left V 0 bases short and J 7 bases short, with 8 bases between. The CDR3 covers 13 residues. From germline, CDR1 is SGHNT and CDR2 YYREEE (reference sequence). CDR3 sequence: CASSLEGVNTIYF. The CDR3, as DNA: TGTGCCAGCAGCTTGGAAGGGGTCAACACCATATATTTT.

J is TRBJ1-2 and V is TRBV5-4; TRBD1 matches at 10 bases. Germline CDR1 is SGHNT and CDR2 is YYREEE (reference sequence). V was pared by 2 bases and J by 4 bases, with 5 bases of the junction left unmatched. The CDR3 runs to 15 residues. For the CDR3, the DNA is TGTGCCAGCAGCTTCGGACAGGGGGGGCTCTATGGCTACACCTTC. It codes for CASSFGQGGLYGYTF.